Listed below are T cell receptor beta chains from one sample, sequenced in a study of blood T cell repertoires in COVID-19. Some clones are missing from TCRdb's copy, which holds only in-frame ones; the method was immunoSEQ multiplex PCR. The sample shows roughly 200,000 clones, around 80% of them seen only once. The sample taken for sequencing was peripheral blood. Every receptor here comes from an older man with active or convalescent COVID-19. Both conserved end residues are part of each CDR3.

j_call: TRBJ1-4
v_call: TRBV4-1
cdr3_aa: CASSLTPPDRPSFNEKLFF

j_call: TRBJ1-1
v_call: TRBV7-9
cdr3_aa: CASSSQNTEAFF

j_call: TRBJ2-7
v_call: TRBV2
cdr3_aa: CASRGWTSYEQYF

j_call: TRBJ2-2
v_call: TRBV5-1
cdr3_aa: CASSFGDRDTGELFF

j_call: TRBJ1-4
v_call: TRBV5-1
cdr3_aa: CASRRDARGKLFF

j_call: TRBJ1-5
v_call: TRBV19
cdr3_aa: CASSIGDSPIRNQPQHF

j_call: TRBJ2-3
v_call: TRBV5-1
cdr3_aa: CASSLIAGDTDTQYF

j_call: TRBJ2-1
v_call: TRBV7-8
cdr3_aa: CASSLAAGTEYNEQFF

j_call: TRBJ2-3
v_call: TRBV6-4
cdr3_aa: CASSEDTSPQTTQYF

j_call: TRBJ1-2
v_call: TRBV5-1
cdr3_aa: CASSSATGEAYGYTF